Shown below are 29 T cell receptor beta chains from a single sample sequenced in a study of blood T cell repertoires in COVID-19. The assay was immunoSEQ multiplex PCR, and TCRdb's table has in-frame clones only and misses some. The sample shows 150,000 to 200,000 clones, over 80% of them seen only once. The sample was peripheral blood. The receptors derive from a woman aged 60-70 years with acute or convalescent COVID-19.

The V gene is TRBV6-2 or TRBV6-3, the J gene TRBJ1-5; 10 bases agree with TRBD1. V lost 3 bases to trimming and J lost 4 bases; unmatched junction nucleotides: 6. This CDR3 has 16 residues. Germline V gene data show CDR1 as MNHEY and CDR2 as SVGEGT. CDR3 loop: CASSYDRGQRNQPQHF. As DNA, the CDR3 is TGTGCCAGCAGTTATGACAGGGGGCAAAGAAATCAGCCCCAGCATTTT.

This chain uses TRBV12-3 or TRBV12-4 with TRBJ2-1; weak D call: TRBD2 (6 bases). This CDR3 is 12 amino acids long. The V and J ends lost 2 bases and 10 bases respectively, with 9 bases between them. The DNA for the CDR3 is TGTGCCAGCAGTTTATCGGGGGACGAGCAGTTCTTC. As protein: CASSLSGDEQFF.

The DNA for the CDR3 is TGTGCCAGCAGTCCCAACAGGGACTATGGCTACACCTTC. Translating gives CASSPNRDYGYTF. V is TRBV28 and J is TRBJ1-2; weak D call: TRBD1 (6 bases). CDR1 MDHEN and CDR2 SYDVKM come from the germline V gene. CDR3 length equals 13 residues. Trimming took 5 bases from V and 3 from J, leaving 10 bases between them.

This clone has just one count. This rearrangement joins TRBV7-6 to TRBJ1-1; weak D call: TRBD1 (6 bases). The V gene lost 1 base and the J gene lost 4 bases, with 10 bases spanning the gap. The CDR3 contains 14 residues. Germline V gene lookup returns CDR1 SGHVS and CDR2 FNYEAQ. CDR3: CASSLGAGATEAFF. CDR3 DNA: TGTGCCAGCAGCTTAGGAGCAGGGGCCACTGAAGCTTTCTTT.

The V gene is TRBV5-1, the J gene TRBJ2-2; 7 nucleotides line up with TRBD1. CDR1 is SGHRS and CDR2 is YFSETQ in the germline V gene. This CDR3 contains 15 residues. With 8 bases clipped from V and 3 bases from J, the junction kept 10 bases outside the gene matches. CDR3 sequence reads: CASYHTGVYTGELFF. The CDR3 DNA reads TGCGCCAGTTATCACACAGGGGTGTACACCGGGGAGCTGTTTTTT. Supplemented by reference TRBV5-1 and TRBJ2-2, the full variable domain reads KAGVTQTPRYLIKTRGQQVTLSCSPISGHRSVSWYQQTPGQGLQFLFEYFSETQRNKGNFPGRFSGRQFSNSRSEMNVSTLELGDSALYLCASYHTGVYTGELFFGEGSRLTVL.

The genes are TRBV19 and TRBJ1-1; 11 bases align to TRBD1. The CDR3 is 15 residues long. Losses at the gene ends were 6 bases for V and 4 bases for J; bases not matched to a gene: 7. Germline values: CDR1 LNHDA, CDR2 SQIVND (reference sequence). The CDR3 sequence is CASRVSGQGGTEAFF. The DNA of the CDR3 is TGTGCCAGTAGGGTCTCGGGACAGGGGGGCACTGAAGCTTTCTTT.

The rearrangement uses TRBV7-2 and TRBJ1-1; 7 bases are shared with TRBD1. V shed 6 bases, J shed 0 bases, and the junction held 13 bases outside the gene matches. Germline assignment: CDR1 SGHTA and CDR2 FQGNSA. CDR3 length equals 17 residues. The CDR3 protein is CASRFRGPTGVNTEAFF. Here the CDR3 DNA reads TGTGCCAGCAGATTTAGGGGGCCCACGGGAGTGAACACTGAAGCTTTCTTT.

This clone was observed a single time. The chain recombines TRBV5-8 with TRBJ1-6; 8 nucleotides match TRBD1. The V gene's germline CDR1 is SGHTS and CDR2 YDEGEE. The CDR3 extends over 17 amino acids. Trimming took 0 bases from V and 0 from J; bases not matched to a gene: 2. The CDR3 sequence is CASSLGQGSSYNSPLHF. In DNA form, the CDR3 reads TGTGCCAGCAGCTTGGGACAGGGGAGCTCCTATAATTCACCCCTCCACTTT.

The chain recombines TRBV7-2 with TRBJ2-6; TRBD1 might be the D (5 bases). CDR3 length: 16 amino acids. Germline V gene sequence: CDR1 SGHTA, CDR2 FQGNSA. Trimming shortened V by 0 bases and J by 0 bases, and 6 bases separated the two germline ends. The CDR3 sequence: CASSLAGLSGANVLTF. The CDR3 bases are TGTGCCAGCAGCTTAGCGGGGCTCTCTGGGGCCAACGTCCTGACTTTC.

This clone came up a few times. This chain links TRBV12-3 or TRBV12-4 with TRBJ2-1, with D unclear. There are 11 residues in the CDR3. V gave up 2 bases and J gave up 6 bases, with 2 bases separating them. DNA of the CDR3: TGTGCCAGCAGTTTACGCAATGAGCAGTTCTTC. Translation: CASSLRNEQFF.

This chain links TRBV5-4 with TRBJ2-2, with TRBD2 identical over 10 bases. The CDR3 is made up of 15 amino acids. V lost 2 bases to trimming and J lost 8 bases; unmatched junction nucleotides: 6. Looked up from germline, CDR1 is SGHNT and CDR2 is YYREEE (reference sequence). The CDR3 DNA sequence: TGTGCCAGCAGCTTAACTAGCGGGGAGAGAGGGGAGCTGTTTTTT. Its translation is CASSLTSGERGELFF.

This clone was detected a few times. J is TRBJ2-2 and V is TRBV5-6; TRBD1 matches at 7 bases. CDR1 is SGHDT, CDR2 YYEEEE, per germline. With 4 bases clipped from V and 4 bases from J, the junction kept 13 bases outside the gene matches. There are 17 residues in the CDR3. This chain's CDR3 is CASSRPGTAFTTGELFF. CDR3 coding DNA: TGTGCCAGCAGCCGGCCTGGGACAGCCTTTACCACCGGGGAGCTGTTTTTT.

The chain is built from TRBV6-5 and TRBJ1-1, with 8 bases lining up with TRBD1. Germline CDR1 and CDR2: MNHEY and SVGAGI. V shed 4 bases and J 7 bases; nucleotides not matched to a gene: 11. The CDR3 runs to 15 residues. DNA of the CDR3: TGTGCCAGCAGTTCCTCCGGGACAGGTGAAAATGAAGCTTTCTTT. This gives the protein CASSSSGTGENEAFF.

Notes on this clone: Relative to the germline gene, one junction end is altered; a read error may explain this. V usage is TRBV7-7 and J usage is TRBJ2-3, with 9 nucleotides matching TRBD1. Germline V gene sequence: CDR1 SSHAT, CDR2 FNYEAQ (reference sequence). The CDR3 is 14 residues long. The chain's CDR3 is CASSRTGDTDTQYF. Written as DNA, the CDR3 is TGTGCTAGCAGCCGGACAGGGGACACAGATACGCAGTATTTT. The variable domain in full, completed from reference TRBV7-7 and TRBJ2-3, reads GAGVSQSPRYKVTKRGQDVTLRCDPISSHATLYWYQQALGQGPEFLTYFNYEAQPDKSGLPSDRFSAERPEGSISTLTIQRTEQRDSAMYRCASSRTGDTDTQYFGPGTRLTVL.

This rearrangement joins TRBV4-1 to TRBJ1-4, with a possible D match to TRBD1 (5 bases). Germline CDR1 reads MGHRA; CDR2 reads YSYEKL. Trimming cost V 10 bases and J 7 bases, with 25 bases left between them. The CDR3 runs 16 residues. Here the CDR3 DNA reads TGCGCCATGGGGGGGTCTCCGGGGTCGGGCGGTGAAAAACTGTTTTTT. It yields the protein CAMGGSPGSGGEKLFF.

The gene calls are TRBV19 and TRBJ1-5; maybe TRBD1 (6 bases). Trimming stripped 1 base from V and 4 bases from J, with 11 bases between. Germline values: CDR1 LNHDA, CDR2 SQIVND (reference sequence). The CDR3 has 15 amino acids. This chain's CDR3 is CASSIGGPPNQPQHF. For the CDR3, the DNA is TGTGCCAGTAGTATAGGGGGGCCGCCAAATCAGCCCCAGCATTTT.

V is TRBV27 and J is TRBJ1-4; 7 nucleotides match TRBD1. The V segment lost 5 bases and the J segment 4 bases; nucleotides outside the gene matches: 7. This CDR3 contains 15 residues. Per the germline V gene, CDR1 is MNHEY and CDR2 is SMNVEV (reference sequence). The CDR3 here is CASSLQTGLNEKLFF. The CDR3 region has the DNA TGTGCCAGCAGTCTCCAGACAGGGCTTAATGAAAAACTGTTTTTT.

The chain recombines TRBV19 with TRBJ1-5; D not certain. This CDR3 region has 11 residues. In germline, CDR1 is LNHDA, CDR2 SQIVND (reference sequence). Trimming stripped 8 bases from V and 5 bases from J, with 7 bases between. The CDR3 nucleotides read TGTGCCAGTGGCGGGGATCAGCCCCAGCATTTT. Amino acids: CASGGDQPQHF.

The chain carries TRBV5-1 and TRBJ1-2; 10 bases agree with TRBD1. J lost 6 bases, V lost 4 bases, and 3 bases had no gene match. The CDR3 covers 13 residues. Germline-derived CDR1 and CDR2 are SGHRS and YFSETQ. CDR3 residues: CASSTGTGDGYTF. Here the CDR3 DNA reads TGCGCCAGCAGCACCGGGACAGGGGATGGCTACACCTTC.

The chain uses TRBV12-5 and TRBJ2-7; D perhaps matches TRBD1 (7 bases). This CDR3 comprises 15 residues. Trimming removed 1 base from V and 2 bases from J, with 12 bases in between. Per germline, CDR1 LGHNT and CDR2 FRNRAP. CDR3 protein: CASGLGQGGPYEQYF. The DNA for the CDR3 is TGTGCTAGTGGTTTGGGGCAGGGGGGCCCCTACGAGCAGTACTTC.

The V and J genes are TRBV7-2 and TRBJ2-7, with 7 bases lining up with TRBD2. The V and J ends lost 5 bases and 3 bases, in that order; junction bases with no gene match: 7. Germline V gene data show CDR1 as SGHTA and CDR2 as FQGNSA. This CDR3 has 14 residues. CDR3 nucleotides: TGTGCCAGCAGCACAAGGACTAGGGACTACGAGCAGTACTTC. Protein product: CASSTRTRDYEQYF.

The chain joins TRBV27 to TRBJ2-3; D is perhaps TRBD1 (6 bases). Trimming took 5 bases from V and 1 from J, leaving 19 bases between them. The V gene's germline CDR1 is MNHEY and CDR2 SMNVEV (reference sequence). The CDR3 extends over 17 amino acids. The CDR3 sequence is CASSKTPNRAGTDTQYF. The DNA for the CDR3 is TGTGCCAGCAGTAAAACTCCCAACAGGGCTGGCACAGATACGCAGTATTTT.

The chain has TRBV19 and TRBJ2-3, with 9 bases matching TRBD2. CDR1 and CDR2 (germline): LNHDA, SQIVND (reference sequence). V lost 3 bases to trimming and J lost 6 bases; unmatched junction nucleotides: 7. The CDR3 contains 15 residues. The CDR3 DNA reads as TGTGCCAGTAGTATTCGGCGGGGGGGTTCGGATACGCAGTATTTT. Protein product: CASSIRRGGSDTQYF. Filled out from reference TRBV19 and TRBJ2-3, the complete variable domain reads DGGITQSPKYLFRKEGQNVTLSCEQNLNHDAMYWYRQDPGQGLRLIYYSQIVNDFQKGDIAEGYSVSREKKESFPLTVTSAQKNPTAFYLCASSIRRGGSDTQYFGPGTRLTVL.

Concerning this clone itself: A read error is possible here, since a much larger clone lies one base away. This rearrangement joins TRBV7-2 to TRBJ1-1; D gene unclear. Germline V lookup: CDR1 SGHTA, CDR2 FQGNSA. CDR3 length: 13 amino acids. The ends were cut back, 5 bases at V and 1 base at J, with 8 bases in the middle. CDR3 nucleotide sequence: TGTGCCAGCAGCCGGTCATGGAACACTGAAGCTTTCTTT. It is translated as CASSRSWNTEAFF.

The chain carries TRBV5-6 and TRBJ1-2, with a weak D call TRBD1 (5 bases). Trimming left V 0 bases short and J 7 bases short, with 7 bases between. CDR1 and CDR2 (germline): SGHDT, YYEEEE. This CDR3 is built from 12 residues. DNA for the CDR3: TGTGCCAGCAGCTTGGCCGGGGGTGGCTACACCTTC. Its translation: CASSLAGGGYTF. Looking up the rest from reference TRBV5-6 and TRBJ1-2 gives the full variable domain: DAGVTQSPTHLIKTRGQQVTLRCSPKSGHDTVSWYQQALGQGPQFIFQYYEEEERQRGNFPDRFSGHQFPNYSSELNVNALLLGDSALYLCASSLAGGGYTFGSGTRLTVV.

This clone was seen many times. The V gene is TRBV19, the J gene TRBJ2-7; D may be TRBD1 (5 bases). Trimming removed 6 bases from V and 2 bases from J, with 23 bases in between. CDR1 is LNHDA and CDR2 is SQIVND in the germline V gene (reference sequence). This CDR3 has 17 amino acids. For the CDR3, the DNA is TGTGCCAGTAGAGCCACCGGAAAACTGCAGGGTACCTACGAGCAGTACTTC. Protein: CASRATGKLQGTYEQYF.

The chain combines TRBV6-1 with TRBJ1-2; perhaps TRBD1 as D (5 bases). There are 14 residues in the CDR3. Trimming pared 3 bases from V and 4 bases from J, leaving 12 bases between. Germline CDR1 and CDR2: MNHNS and SASEGT. Here the CDR3 reads CASSDDGRAYGYTF. The CDR3 DNA sequence: TGTGCCAGCAGTGATGACGGCAGGGCCTATGGCTACACCTTC.

The chain uses TRBV3-1 (or the pseudogene TRBV3-2) and TRBJ1-5; D may be TRBD1 (5 bases). The V end was cut by 5 bases, the J end by 7 bases, with 12 bases between. CDR1 and CDR2 from the germline V gene are LGHDT and YNNKEL (reference sequence). The CDR3 has 13 residues. Written as DNA, the CDR3 is TGTGCCAGCAGCATTCGTGGGGGGCAGCCCCAGCATTTT. Its translation: CASSIRGGQPQHF.

CDR3 sequence: CASSFGGGEKTQYF. As DNA, the CDR3 is TGTGCCAGCAGCTTCGGGGGGGGCGAGAAGACCCAGTACTTC. The rearrangement links TRBV14 to TRBJ2-5; 8 bases fit TRBD2. This CDR3 comprises 14 residues. Germline V lookup: CDR1 SGHDN, CDR2 FVKESK. V was pared by 5 bases and J by 6 bases, with 8 bases of the junction left unmatched.